This T cell receptor (beta chain) was sequenced in a study of Ad26.COV2.S vaccination and SARS-CoV-2 variants. Some clones are missing from TCRdb's copy, which holds only in-frame ones; the method was immunoSEQ multiplex PCR. The sample shows about 350,000 clones, around 92% of them seen only once. Per germline, CDR1 MGHRA and CDR2 YSYEKL. Trimming stripped 0 bases from V and 2 bases from J, with 11 bases between. The CDR3 totals 15 residues. The sequencing here drew on peripheral blood, taken after recovery from COVID-19. This TCR was recovered from a human donor who had recovered from COVID-19. The chain is built from TRBV4-1 and TRBJ2-7; D gene unclear. The CDR3 here is CASSQDLVSTYEQYF. DNA of the CDR3: TGCGCCAGCAGCCAAGATCTGGTCAGCACCTACGAGCAGTACTTC.